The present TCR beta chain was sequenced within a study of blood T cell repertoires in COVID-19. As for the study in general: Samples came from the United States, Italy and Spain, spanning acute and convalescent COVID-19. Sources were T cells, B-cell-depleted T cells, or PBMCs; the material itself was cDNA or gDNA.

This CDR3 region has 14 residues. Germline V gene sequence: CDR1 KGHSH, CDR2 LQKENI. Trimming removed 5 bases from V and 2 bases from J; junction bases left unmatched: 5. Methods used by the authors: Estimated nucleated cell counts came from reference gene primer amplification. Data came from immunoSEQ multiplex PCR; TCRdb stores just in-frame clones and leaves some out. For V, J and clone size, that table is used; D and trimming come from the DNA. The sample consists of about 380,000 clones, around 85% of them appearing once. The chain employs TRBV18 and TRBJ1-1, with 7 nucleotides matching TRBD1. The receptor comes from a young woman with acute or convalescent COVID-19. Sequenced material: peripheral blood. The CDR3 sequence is CASSYTGENTEAFF. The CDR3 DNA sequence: TGTGCCAGCTCATATACAGGGGAAAACACTGAAGCTTTCTTT. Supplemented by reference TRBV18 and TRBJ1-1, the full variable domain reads NAGVMQNPRHLVRRRGQEARLRCSPMKGHSHVYWYRQLPEEGLKFMVYLQKENIIDESGMPKERFSAEFPKEGPSILRIQQVVRGDSAAYFCASSYTGENTEAFFGQGTRLTVV.